A single sample is the source of the 19 T cell receptor beta chains below, sequenced in a study of T cell clonality in common variable immunodeficiency (dated by TCRdb to about 2015). The protocol used for the library was the immunoSEQ multiplex PCR assay. Entries here come from immuneACCESS through TCRdb and include only in-frame sequences with V and J called. Some clones fail to appear in such tables; in the studies checked, an unresolved V gene covers under half of the shortfall, and the cause of the remainder is unknown. The table notes some 52,000 clones here, none of them singletons. Roughly 3.4% of the sample is held by the ten biggest clonotypes. Source material: peripheral blood mononuclear cells. The origin of the receptors is a person aged 18 to 69 in good health.

This clone was detected many times. The CDR3 extends 3 residues past the end of the read, so its final part is completed from the germline J gene. V gene TRBV5-1 combines with J gene TRBJ2-5, with 10 nucleotides matching TRBD1. Germline CDR1 and CDR2: SGHRS and YFSETQ. The CDR3 extends over 16 amino acids. With 4 bases clipped from V and 3 bases from J, the junction kept 9 bases outside the gene matches. The CDR3: CASSPHRDRGKETQYF. Partial CDR3 DNA: TGCGCCAGCAGCCCCCACCGGGACAGGGGAAAAGAGACC.

This clone was detected ten times or more. The read ends 3 residues before the CDR3 terminus; that terminus is restored from the germline J gene. The chain uses TRBV10-1 and TRBJ1-2; the D is unclear. CDR1 and CDR2 (germline): WNHNN, SYGVQD (reference sequence). The CDR3 spans 13 residues. V gave up 9 bases and J gave up 2 bases, with 13 bases separating them. The CDR3 protein is CASSPSGNYGYTF. CDR3 DNA (partial): TGCGCCAGTTCCCCCTCGGGGAACTATGGC.

This clone was seen many times. The read is 3 residues too short to cover the CDR3 end, so that end is filled in from the germline J gene. This chain connects TRBV19 to TRBJ1-4; tentatively, D is TRBD1 (6 bases). CDR3 length equals 18 residues. The V gene lost 4 bases and the J gene lost 10 bases, with 28 bases spanning the gap. Per germline, CDR1 LNHDA and CDR2 SQIVND (reference sequence). The CDR3 sequence is CASSKPGDPLSNEGKLFF. CDR3 DNA, as far as it was read: TGTGCCAGTAGTAAACCAGGGGATCCACTCTCAAATGAAGGAAAA.

Many counts were recorded for this clone. The read terminates 3 residues before the CDR3 end, so the remaining end is supplied by the germline J gene. The chain employs TRBV6-1 and TRBJ2-2; TRBD2 agrees at 9 bases. The V gene end was trimmed by 3 bases and the J gene end by 4 bases; junction bases not matched to a gene: 3. Germline V gene sequence: CDR1 MNHNS, CDR2 SASEGT. This CDR3 contains 15 residues. CDR3 protein: CASSDSGRGTGELFF. CDR3 DNA, as far as it was read: TGTGCCAGCAGTGATAGCGGGAGAGGCACCGGGGAG.

Many counts were recorded for this clone. CDR3 sequence: CASTSGRGFTDTQYF. The DNA read from the CDR3 is TGTGCCAGCACTAGCGGGCGGGGTTTCACAGATACG. The chain combines TRBV11-3 with TRBJ2-3; 8 bases are a match to TRBD2. The read finishes 3 residues shy of the CDR3 end, and the germline J gene is used to complete it. Germline V gene data show CDR1 as SGHNT and CDR2 as YENEEA. Trimming removed 7 bases from V and 2 bases from J; junction bases left unmatched: 8. The CDR3 runs 15 residues.

This clone appeared many times. The CDR3 spells CASSLGRLAASYEQYF. The covered CDR3 bases are TGCGCCAGCAGCTTGGGGCGACTAGCGGCCTCCTACGAG. This sequence joins TRBV5-1 and TRBJ2-7, with 9 bases fitting TRBD2. The CDR3 end falls 3 residues outside the read, so it is completed with the germline J gene. The CDR3 totals 16 residues. V lost 0 bases and J lost 0; bases outside the gene matches: 4. Per the germline V gene, CDR1 is SGHRS and CDR2 is YFSETQ.

This CDR3 is CASSEGQGIGSPLFF. The CDR3 bases that were read are TGTGCCAGCAGTGAAGGGCAGGGCATAGGTTCACCG. The chain employs TRBV2 and TRBJ2-2; possible D gene TRBD1, 5 bases. The DNA ends 3 residues before the CDR3 does, and the rest of the CDR3 is filled in from the germline J gene. CDR1 and CDR2 (germline): SNHLY, FYNNEI. There are 15 residues in the CDR3.

This clone was picked up many times. The CDR3 goes on 3 residues after the read ends, and that part is filled in from the germline J gene. This sequence joins TRBV19 and TRBJ2-7; possibly TRBD1 for D (5 bases). There are 14 residues in the CDR3. The germline V gene has CDR1 LNHDA and CDR2 SQIVND (reference sequence). The V end lost 7 bases, the J end lost 0 bases, and 13 bases lay between the germline ends. The sequenced part of the CDR3 DNA is TGTGCCAGTAAAGGGGCGGTTAGCTCCTACGAG. It is translated as CASKGAVSSYE. The whole CDR3 protein is CASKGAVSSYEQYF.

Details on this clone: Being one base from a much bigger clone, this may be a read error. The read falls 3 residues short of the CDR3 end, and the missing part is taken from the germline J gene. The V and J genes are TRBV19 and TRBJ1-2; TRBD1 matches at 8 bases. The CDR3 consists of 15 residues. CDR1 and CDR2 (germline): LNHDA, SQIVND (reference sequence). Incomplete CDR3 DNA: TGTGCCAGTAGTAAGAACAGGGGGATCACAGATACG. This codes for CASSKNRGITDT. The whole CDR3 reads CASSKNRGITDTYTF.

Concerning this clone itself: Read coverage stops 3 residues before the CDR3 terminus; the germline J gene supplies the remainder. The chain links TRBV7-9 to TRBJ1-2; no firm D call. Trimming left V 5 bases short and J 7 bases short, with 20 bases between. This CDR3 comprises 15 residues. CDR1 SEHNR and CDR2 FQNEAQ come from the germline V gene (reference sequence). Incomplete CDR3 DNA: TGTGCCAGCAGCGAAAATGTATCCCCGGGGAGTGGC. It translates to CASSENVSPGSG. The whole CDR3 protein reads CASSENVSPGSGYTF.

This clone has at least ten counts. The sequenced fragment ends 3 residues before the CDR3 boundary, so the rest is inferred from the germline J gene. This chain links TRBV19 with TRBJ2-6; D gene ambiguous. V lost 3 bases, J lost 0 bases, and 9 bases lay in between. Germline V gene data show CDR1 as LNHDA and CDR2 as SQIVND (reference sequence). The length of the CDR3 is 16 residues. CDR3 in amino acids: CASSINRPSGANVLTF. Incomplete CDR3 DNA: TGTGCCAGTAGTATTAACAGACCCTCTGGGGCCAACGTC.

This clone was seen repeatedly, ten times or more. Read data end 3 residues before the CDR3 end; the end is taken from the germline J gene. The chain joins TRBV7-8 to TRBJ2-5; D remains unclear. Germline assignment: CDR1 SGHVS and CDR2 FQNEAQ. V lost 4 bases to trimming and J lost 1 base, with 16 bases between them. The CDR3 spans 16 residues. This CDR3 is CASSSSRQASQETQYF. CDR3 DNA, as far as it was read: TGTGCCAGCAGCTCAAGCCGGCAGGCGTCCCAAGAGACC.

The sample holds many counts of this clone. The read finishes 3 residues shy of the CDR3 end, and the germline J gene is used to complete it. This rearrangement joins TRBV20-1 to TRBJ2-5; 7 bases align to TRBD1. This CDR3 spans 15 amino acids. J gave up 3 bases and V 6 bases, and 13 bases lay outside the gene matches. CDR1 is DFQATT and CDR2 is SNEGSKA in the germline V gene (reference sequence). The covered CDR3 bases are TGCAGTGCAAAGCCTTGGGACAGAGGTGAAGAGACC. Translated, it gives CSAKPWDRGEET. In full, the CDR3 reads CSAKPWDRGEETQYF.

This clone came up many times. The DNA ends 3 residues before the CDR3 does, and the rest of the CDR3 is filled in from the germline J gene. The J gene is TRBJ1-2, the V gene TRBV30, with 11 nucleotides matching TRBD1. Germline V gene data show CDR1 as GTSNPN and CDR2 as SVGIG (reference sequence). The CDR3 has 13 residues. The ends lost 4 bases at V and 7 bases at J; junction bases unmatched: 5. CDR3 in amino acids: CAWTPGQGGGYTF. The DNA read from the CDR3 is TGTGCCTGGACCCCGGGACAGGGGGGTGGC.

This clone was seen repeatedly, ten times or more. The sequenced fragment ends 3 residues before the CDR3 boundary, so the rest is inferred from the germline J gene. The chain has TRBV5-1 and TRBJ2-7; TRBD1 matches 9 bases. Germline lookup yields CDR1 SGHRS and CDR2 YFSETQ. V dropped 4 bases and J dropped 6; count of bases not matched to a gene: 8. The CDR3 runs to 14 residues. This chain's CDR3 is CASSPGQGPGEQYF. The sequenced CDR3 bases are TGCGCCAGCAGCCCGGGACAGGGACCAGGCGAG.

This clone was seen many times. The CDR3 end falls 3 residues outside the read, so it is completed with the germline J gene. This chain uses TRBV20-1 with TRBJ2-3; TRBD2 matches 8 bases. CDR1 and CDR2 (germline): DFQATT, SNEGSKA (reference sequence). After removal of 5 bases from V and 4 bases from J, the junction contained 17 bases not matched to a gene. This CDR3 is 17 amino acids long. The CDR3: CSAPGRLALARADTQYF. CDR3 bases read: TGCAGTGCTCCAGGCCGACTAGCGCTCGCCCGCGCAGATACG.

This clone showed up just a few times. The read terminates 3 residues before the CDR3 end, so the remaining end is supplied by the germline J gene. V gene TRBV19 combines with J gene TRBJ1-5; 10 bases match TRBD1. The trim removed 4 bases at V and 7 bases at J, leaving 7 bases unmatched. Germline V gene sequence: CDR1 LNHDA, CDR2 SQIVND (reference sequence). The CDR3 length is 15 residues. This CDR3 reads CASSSRQGARQPQHF. Partial CDR3 DNA: TGTGCCAGTAGTAGTCGACAGGGGGCTCGACAGCCC.

This clone was recorded at least ten times. The read terminates 3 residues before the CDR3 end, so the remaining end is supplied by the germline J gene. The chain combines TRBV12-3 or TRBV12-4 with TRBJ2-7; 12 bases fit TRBD2. The J segment lost 3 bases and the V segment lost 3 bases, leaving 0 bases of the junction unmatched. The CDR3 runs 14 residues. CDR3 bases read: TGTGCCAGCAGTTTGACTAGCGGGAGCTACGAG. Encoded protein: CASSLTSGSYE. The full CDR3 protein is CASSLTSGSYEQYF.

This clone was counted at least ten times. The read stops 3 residues short of the end of the CDR3; the missing end is completed from the germline J gene. V is TRBV2 and J is TRBJ1-6, with D possibly TRBD1 on 6 matching bases. Germline V lookup: CDR1 SNHLY, CDR2 FYNNEI. CDR3 length: 15 amino acids. Trimming pared 7 bases from V and 7 bases from J, leaving 17 bases between. CDR3 sequence reads: CASTSPGQTNSPLHF. Partial CDR3 DNA: TGTGCCAGCACTTCCCCGGGACAAACAAATTCACCC.